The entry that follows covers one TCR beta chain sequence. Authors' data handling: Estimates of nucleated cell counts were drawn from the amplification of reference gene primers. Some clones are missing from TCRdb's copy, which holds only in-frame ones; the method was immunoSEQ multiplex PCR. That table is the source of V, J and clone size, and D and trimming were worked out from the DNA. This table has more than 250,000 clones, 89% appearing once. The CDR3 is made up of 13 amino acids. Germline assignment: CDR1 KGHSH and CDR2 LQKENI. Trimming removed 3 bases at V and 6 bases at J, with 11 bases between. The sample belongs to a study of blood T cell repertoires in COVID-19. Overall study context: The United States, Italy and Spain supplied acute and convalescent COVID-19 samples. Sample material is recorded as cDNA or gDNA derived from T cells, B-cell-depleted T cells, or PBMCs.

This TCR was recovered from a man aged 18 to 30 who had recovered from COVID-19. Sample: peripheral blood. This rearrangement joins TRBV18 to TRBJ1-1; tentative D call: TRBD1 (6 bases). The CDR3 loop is CASSPTGRAEAFF. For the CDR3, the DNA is TGTGCCAGCTCACCCACAGGGCGAGCTGAAGCTTTCTTT.